This entry features one TCR beta chain sequence. Its specificity is not known. The CDR3 spans 12 residues. J was trimmed by 6 bases and V by 4 bases; bases with no gene match: 4. The germline gives CDR1 SGHRS, CDR2 YFSETQ. The primer mix had 60 Vbeta and 13 Jbeta primers. The data were produced by immunoSEQ multiplex PCR, yet TCRdb's version contains in-frame clones alone and is incomplete. The sample lists about 160,000 clones, roughly 77% occurring once. This sample is drawn from a study of cytomegalovirus exposure and HLA in healthy donors. Regarding the study as a whole: One variant, a missense change in DCLRE1C, was linked in a later analysis to TCR beta V- and J-gene trimming.

This TCR was recovered from a man younger than 45 in good health and CMV-seropositive. The J gene is TRBJ2-7, the V gene TRBV5-1, with 7 bases that match TRBD1. Sequencing was performed on PBMCs. The CDR3 nucleotides read TGCGCCAGCAGCACGACAGGGATCGAGCAGTACTTC. Protein sequence: CASSTTGIEQYF.